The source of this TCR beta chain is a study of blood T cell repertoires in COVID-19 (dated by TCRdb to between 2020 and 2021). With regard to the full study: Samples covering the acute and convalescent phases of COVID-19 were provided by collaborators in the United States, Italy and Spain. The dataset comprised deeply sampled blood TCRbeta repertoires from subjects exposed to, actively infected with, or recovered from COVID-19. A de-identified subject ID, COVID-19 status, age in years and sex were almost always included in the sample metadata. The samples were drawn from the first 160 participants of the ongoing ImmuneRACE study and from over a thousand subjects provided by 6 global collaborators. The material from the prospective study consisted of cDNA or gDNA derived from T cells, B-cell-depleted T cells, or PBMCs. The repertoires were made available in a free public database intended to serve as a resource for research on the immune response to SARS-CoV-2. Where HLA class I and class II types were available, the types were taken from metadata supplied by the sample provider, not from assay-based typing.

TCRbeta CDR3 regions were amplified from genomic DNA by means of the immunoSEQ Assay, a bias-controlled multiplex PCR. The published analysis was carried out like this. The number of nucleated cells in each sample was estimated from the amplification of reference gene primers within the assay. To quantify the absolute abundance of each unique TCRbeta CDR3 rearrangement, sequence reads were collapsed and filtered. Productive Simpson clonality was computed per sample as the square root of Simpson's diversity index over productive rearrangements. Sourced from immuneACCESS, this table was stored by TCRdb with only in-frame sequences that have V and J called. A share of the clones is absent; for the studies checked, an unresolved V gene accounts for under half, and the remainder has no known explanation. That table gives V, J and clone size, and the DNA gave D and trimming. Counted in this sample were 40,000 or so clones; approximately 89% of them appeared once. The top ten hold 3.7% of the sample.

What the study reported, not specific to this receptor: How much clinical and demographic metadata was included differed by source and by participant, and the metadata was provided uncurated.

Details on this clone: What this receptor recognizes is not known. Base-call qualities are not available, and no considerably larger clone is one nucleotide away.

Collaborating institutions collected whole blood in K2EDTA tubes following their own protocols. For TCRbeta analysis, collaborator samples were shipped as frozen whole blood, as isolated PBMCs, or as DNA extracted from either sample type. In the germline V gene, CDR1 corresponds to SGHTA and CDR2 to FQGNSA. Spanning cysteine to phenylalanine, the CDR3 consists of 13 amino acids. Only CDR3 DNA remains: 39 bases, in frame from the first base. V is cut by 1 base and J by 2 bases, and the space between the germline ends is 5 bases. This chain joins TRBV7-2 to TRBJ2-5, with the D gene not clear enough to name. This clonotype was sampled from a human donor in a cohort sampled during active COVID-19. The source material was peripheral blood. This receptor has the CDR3 CASSLVPQETQYF. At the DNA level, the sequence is TGTGCCAGCAGCTTAGTCCCTCAAGAGACCCAGTACTTC.